The present T cell receptor (beta chain) was sequenced within a study of blood T cell repertoires in COVID-19. Study overall: Sample material is recorded as cDNA or gDNA derived from T cells, B-cell-depleted T cells, or PBMCs.

The CDR3 runs 15 residues. Germline V gives CDR1 SGHAT, CDR2 FQNNGV. Unmatched junction bases numbered 4, after V lost 4 bases and J lost 0 bases. Authors' processing steps: Nucleated cell counts were estimated from reference gene primer amplification. TCRdb's copy holds only in-frame clones and misses some; the assay was immunoSEQ multiplex PCR. V, J and clone size are taken as reported in that table, and D and trimming were inferred from the DNA itself. The sample consists of approximately 110,000 clones, around 86% of them appearing once. This TCR was sampled from a man in his fifties or sixties with acute or convalescent COVID-19. Sequencing input: peripheral blood. The chain uses TRBV11-2 and TRBJ2-3; 7 positions match TRBD1. CDR3: CASSSVDRSTDTQYF. CDR3 DNA sequence: TGTGCCAGCAGCTCCGTGGACAGGAGCACAGATACGCAGTATTTT.